This TCR beta chain was captured by sequencing in a study of radiation and T cells in renal cell carcinoma. Findings of the study overall: Top tumor clonotypes rose in blood 2 weeks post-radiation, then contracted.

Remarks on this clone: Antigen unknown.

Noted time point: blood 2 weeks post-SBRT. Documented treatment: 15 Gy SBRT to primary tumor, nephrectomy 4 weeks later. After SBRT, blood was collected at 2 and 4 weeks, plus baseline. CDR1 MNHNS and CDR2 SASEGT come from the germline V gene. V was shortened by 3 bases and J by 1 base, with 21 bases between the two germline ends. The CDR3 sequence is 19 residues long. This table comes from immunoSEQ multiplex PCR, and its TCRdb copy is limited to in-frame clones, with some not included. The repertoire includes some 120,000 clones, 88% of them detected once, and 5.5% to 6.5% sits in the top ten. This sequence joins TRBV6-1 and TRBJ1-4; weak D call: TRBD1 (5 bases). Sequenced here: blood, sampled from a patient whose treatment included radiotherapy and nephrectomy. The sequence was collected from a woman in her seventies with renal cell carcinoma. The chain's CDR3 is CASSDPGGGGPQTNEKLFF. As DNA, the CDR3 is TGTGCCAGCAGTGATCCTGGTGGGGGGGGTCCCCAAACTAATGAAAAACTGTTTTTT.